One and the same sample provided the 25 T cell receptor beta chains below, sequenced in a study of cytomegalovirus exposure and HLA in healthy donors. The PCR contained 60 Vbeta and 13 Jbeta primers. Here immunoSEQ multiplex PCR was the method, and the copy in TCRdb shows in-frame clones only, minus some. The repertoire holds 210,000 or so clones, with over 80% as singletons. The sequenced sample consisted of PBMCs. Every receptor here comes from a woman aged 45 to 65 in good health and CMV-seropositive.

The chain couples TRBV11-2 to TRBJ2-7; 7 bases map to TRBD1. CDR3 length: 17 residues. Germline CDR1 and CDR2: SGHAT and FQNNGV. V lost 4 bases, J lost 1 base, and 13 bases stayed unmatched. The CDR3 nucleotides read TGTGCCAGCAGCTACAGAGGGACCGGGACAGATTCCTACGAGCAGTACTTC. This gives the protein CASSYRGTGTDSYEQYF.

The chain combines TRBV28 with TRBJ2-5; a possible D gene is TRBD1 (5 bases). Trimming took 8 bases from V and 1 from J, leaving 14 bases between them. Germline V gives CDR1 MDHEN, CDR2 SYDVKM. There are 14 residues in the CDR3. The CDR3 nucleotides read TGTGCCAGCTCGACGGACACCTTCCAAGAGACCCAGTACTTC. It encodes CASSTDTFQETQYF.

The chain recombines TRBV5-1 with TRBJ1-2; 8 nucleotides agree with TRBD1. The CDR3 consists of 15 residues. V lost 3 bases to trimming and J lost 7 bases; unmatched junction nucleotides: 11. Looked up from germline, CDR1 is SGHRS and CDR2 is YFSETQ. CDR3 residues: CASSSVQGALGGYTF. The CDR3 DNA sequence: TGCGCCAGCAGCTCCGTCCAGGGGGCATTAGGTGGCTACACCTTC.

This sequence joins TRBV6-1 and TRBJ2-7; D is unclear. CDR1 and CDR2 from the germline V gene are MNHNS and SASEGT. V lost 7 bases to trimming and J lost 4 bases, with 20 bases between them. This CDR3 spans 15 amino acids. CDR3 DNA sequence: TGTGCCAGCAACCCCCCTCCCCTAGACGGGTACGAGCAGTACTTC. This encodes CASNPPPLDGYEQYF.

The chain joins TRBV7-9 to TRBJ2-5, with D maybe TRBD1 (6 bases). The CDR3 spans 18 residues. CDR1 and CDR2 from the germline V gene are SEHNR and FQNEAQ (reference sequence). V was cut by 3 bases and J by 2 bases, with 22 bases left in between. The CDR3 sequence: CASSFPLGALGGQETQYF. In DNA form, the CDR3 reads TGTGCCAGCAGCTTCCCCCTGGGTGCGCTAGGGGGTCAAGAGACCCAGTACTTC.

The rearrangement joins TRBV7-2 to TRBJ1-1; D remains ambiguous. The CDR3 contains 14 residues. Trimming pared 0 bases from V and 3 bases from J, leaving 8 bases between. Germline-derived CDR1 and CDR2 are SGHTA and FQGNSA. This chain's CDR3 is CASSLAWEDTEAFF. DNA for the CDR3: TGTGCCAGCAGCTTAGCTTGGGAGGACACTGAAGCTTTCTTT.

The V call is TRBV28, the J call TRBJ1-3, with D uncertain. Deletions cut 6 bases from V and 4 bases from J, with 16 bases between. The CDR3 covers 15 residues. Germline CDR1 is MDHEN and CDR2 is SYDVKM. The CDR3 DNA is TGTGCCAGCAGCAAAAGTGTCCTAGAGGGAAACACCATATATTTT. Translated: CASSKSVLEGNTIYF. Filled out from reference TRBV28 and TRBJ1-3, the complete variable domain reads DVKVTQSSRYLVKRTGEKVFLECVQDMDHENMFWYRQDPGLGLRLIYFSYDVKMKEKGDIPEGYSVSREKKERFSLILESASTNQTSMYLCASSKSVLEGNTIYFGEGSWLTVV.

The V and J genes are TRBV7-8 and TRBJ1-5; 7 bases fit TRBD1. The trim removed 4 bases at V and 6 bases at J, leaving 12 bases unmatched. The CDR3 runs 16 residues. CDR1 is SGHVS and CDR2 is FQNEAQ in the germline V gene. CDR3 sequence reads: CASSSLDPRGTQPQHF. In nucleotides, the CDR3 is TGTGCCAGCAGCTCGTTGGATCCCAGGGGGACTCAGCCCCAGCATTTT.

This sequence joins TRBV23-1 and TRBJ2-1; D is unclear. TRBV23-1 is an ORF, with its function uncertain. The CDR3 has 15 amino acids. V was cut by 3 bases and J by 0 bases, with 9 bases left in between. CDR3 coding DNA: TGCGCCAGCAGTCAGGTACACACCTCCTACAATGAGCAGTTCTTC. Protein product: CASSQVHTSYNEQFF.

J is TRBJ1-2 and V is TRBV5-1, with 9 nucleotides matching TRBD1. V dropped 3 bases and J dropped 2; count of bases not matched to a gene: 5. The CDR3 spans 15 residues. Germline V gives CDR1 SGHRS, CDR2 YFSETQ. The CDR3 loop reads CASSWDRDGNYGYTF. CDR3 sequence (DNA): TGCGCCAGCAGCTGGGACAGGGACGGGAACTATGGCTACACCTTC.

This chain joins TRBV5-1 and TRBJ2-7; 7 bases agree with TRBD1. J gave up 2 bases and V 6 bases, and 11 bases lay outside the gene matches. Germline values: CDR1 SGHRS, CDR2 YFSETQ. This CDR3 comprises 15 residues. This CDR3 reads CASTGEAGGPYEQYF. In DNA, the CDR3 is TGCGCCAGCACTGGCGAGGCAGGGGGACCCTACGAGCAGTACTTC. The full variable domain, its missing parts supplied by reference TRBV5-1 and TRBJ2-7, is KAGVTQTPRYLIKTRGQQVTLSCSPISGHRSVSWYQQTPGQGLQFLFEYFSETQRNKGNFPGRFSGRQFSNSRSEMNVSTLELGDSALYLCASTGEAGGPYEQYFGPGTRLTVT.

This clone has more than one count but fewer than ten. This rearrangement joins TRBV6-5 to TRBJ1-1; possible D gene TRBD1, 6 bases. The V gene lost 7 bases and the J gene lost 4 bases, with 19 bases spanning the gap. Germline lookup yields CDR1 MNHEY and CDR2 SVGAGI. This CDR3 region has 15 residues. CDR3 sequence: CASNIRDTFPTEAFF. The CDR3, as DNA: TGTGCCAGCAACATCCGGGACACTTTCCCCACTGAAGCTTTCTTT.

This clone was seen only a few times. The CDR3 is CASSEEGVRVLEAFF. The CDR3 nucleotides are TGTGCCAGCAGTGAAGAGGGGGTCAGGGTTCTCGAAGCTTTCTTT. The chain combines TRBV6-1 with TRBJ1-1, with D tentatively TRBD1 (6 bases). From germline, CDR1 is MNHNS and CDR2 SASEGT. Trimming took 1 base from V and 8 from J, leaving 17 bases between them. The CDR3 covers 15 residues.

The chain recombines TRBV6-1 with TRBJ2-1, with TRBD2 matching over 11 bases. Germline CDR1 is MNHNS and CDR2 is SASEGT. Trimming at V came to 6 bases and at J to 4 bases, leaving 8 bases not matched to a gene. This CDR3 region has 16 residues. In DNA form, the CDR3 reads TGTGCCAGCAGCGAAACTAGCGGGGGTACGTACAATGAGCAGTTCTTC. Amino acids: CASSETSGGTYNEQFF.

This rearrangement joins TRBV4-2 to TRBJ2-5, with 12 bases fitting TRBD1. The J call is uncertain, as TRBJ2-7 better fits the DNA end. The length of the CDR3 is 16 residues. CDR1 and CDR2 from the germline V gene are LGHNA and YNFKEQ. The CDR3 coding sequence is TGTGCCAGCAGCCAAGATTTGGGACAGGGGGCTTACGAGCAGTACTTC. Protein: CASSQDLGQGAYEQYF.

The genes are TRBV21-1 and TRBJ2-7; the tabulated D call, TRBD1, remains unverified against the DNA. TRBV21-1 is described as a pseudogene. CDR3 length: 13 residues. The CDR3 DNA is TGTGCCAGCAGCAAAGGGCTTCCCTACGAGCAGTACTTC. This sequence encodes CASSKGLPYEQYF.

The V and J genes are TRBV6-5 and TRBJ1-4, with D hard to call. Germline V gene data show CDR1 as MNHEY and CDR2 as SVGAGI. Trimming took 5 bases from V and 5 from J, leaving 12 bases between them. The CDR3 sequence is 14 residues long. The CDR3 loop is CASSHSEGNEKLFF. CDR3 nucleotide sequence: TGTGCCAGCAGTCACAGCGAGGGAAATGAAAAACTGTTTTTT.

J is TRBJ1-5 and V is TRBV19; perhaps TRBD1 as D (6 bases). Germline V CDR1 and CDR2: LNHDA, SQIVND (reference sequence). The germline V and J ends were trimmed by 5 bases and 1 base, with 12 bases remaining between them. The CDR3 has 15 amino acids. The DNA for the CDR3 is TGTGCCAGTAGTCCAGGGGCCGGGAGCAATCAGCCCCAGCATTTT. The encoded protein is CASSPGAGSNQPQHF.

V is TRBV6-5 and J is TRBJ2-3; D uncertain. CDR1 MNHEY and CDR2 SVGAGI come from the germline V gene. The CDR3 covers 12 residues. V was trimmed by 4 bases and J by 8 bases, leaving 10 bases between them. The CDR3 DNA reads as TGTGCCAGCAGTTTTACGCGAGGTACGCAGTATTTT. It specifies CASSFTRGTQYF.

The rearrangement joins TRBV2 to TRBJ2-4; 13 bases agree with TRBD2. The length of the CDR3 is 17 residues. V trimming: 3 bases; J trimming: 0 bases; junction bases outside the gene matches: 2. Per germline, CDR1 SNHLY and CDR2 FYNNEI. CDR3 sequence: CASSEGLAGLAKNIQYF. For the CDR3, the DNA is TGTGCCAGCAGTGAGGGACTAGCGGGGTTAGCCAAAAACATTCAGTACTTC.

This clone has more than one count but fewer than ten. The V call is TRBV30, the J call TRBJ1-5; D remains ambiguous. The CDR3 has 13 amino acids. The V end lost 0 bases, the J end lost 5 bases, and 8 bases lay between the germline ends. CDR1 is GTSNPN, CDR2 SVGIG, per germline (reference sequence). The CDR3 is CAWSVGGDQPQHF. DNA of the CDR3: TGTGCCTGGAGTGTTGGTGGAGATCAGCCCCAGCATTTT. The full variable domain, in which reference TRBV30 and TRBJ1-5 provide the parts outside the CDR3, is SQTIHQWPATLVQPVGSPLSLECTVEGTSNPNLYWYRQAAGRGLQLLFYSVGIGQISSEVPQNLSASRPQDRQFILSSKKLLLSDSGFYLCAWSVGGDQPQHFGDGTRLSIL.

CDR3 sequence (DNA): TGTGCCAGCAGCCCGGAGGCAGATACGCAGTATTTT. This encodes CASSPEADTQYF. The chain combines TRBV7-9 with TRBJ2-3; a possible D gene is TRBD2 (5 bases). Germline V gene lookup returns CDR1 SEHNR and CDR2 FQNEAQ (reference sequence). The V gene lost 5 bases and the J gene lost 4 bases, with 7 bases spanning the gap. CDR3 size: 12 residues.

The V gene is TRBV18, the J gene TRBJ1-2; TRBD1 matches at 10 bases. Germline trimming cut 2 bases from V and 5 bases from J; bases unmatched to any gene: 2. This CDR3 comprises 14 residues. Germline-derived CDR1 and CDR2 are KGHSH and LQKENI. The chain's CDR3 is CASSPTGQGYGYTF. The CDR3 coding sequence is TGTGCCAGCTCACCAACGGGACAGGGGTATGGCTACACCTTC.

This clone was observed a handful of times. The chain links TRBV5-6 to TRBJ1-2, with unresolved D. V was cut by 4 bases and J by 7 bases, with 20 bases left in between. CDR1 and CDR2 from the germline V gene are SGHDT and YYEEEE. This CDR3 contains 15 residues. CDR3 region: CASSKLTATTSGYTF. The CDR3, as DNA: TGTGCCAGCAGCAAACTAACGGCAACTACGTCTGGCTACACCTTC.

V usage is TRBV7-9 and J usage is TRBJ1-5, with D possibly being TRBD1 (6 bases). Trimming cost V 4 bases and J 7 bases, with 20 bases left between them. Per the germline V gene, CDR1 is SEHNR and CDR2 is FQNEAQ (reference sequence). This CDR3 is 16 amino acids long. CDR3 amino acids: CASSSGSGAGGQPQHF. The CDR3 DNA sequence: TGTGCCAGCAGCTCGGGGTCAGGGGCAGGCGGGCAGCCCCAGCATTTT.